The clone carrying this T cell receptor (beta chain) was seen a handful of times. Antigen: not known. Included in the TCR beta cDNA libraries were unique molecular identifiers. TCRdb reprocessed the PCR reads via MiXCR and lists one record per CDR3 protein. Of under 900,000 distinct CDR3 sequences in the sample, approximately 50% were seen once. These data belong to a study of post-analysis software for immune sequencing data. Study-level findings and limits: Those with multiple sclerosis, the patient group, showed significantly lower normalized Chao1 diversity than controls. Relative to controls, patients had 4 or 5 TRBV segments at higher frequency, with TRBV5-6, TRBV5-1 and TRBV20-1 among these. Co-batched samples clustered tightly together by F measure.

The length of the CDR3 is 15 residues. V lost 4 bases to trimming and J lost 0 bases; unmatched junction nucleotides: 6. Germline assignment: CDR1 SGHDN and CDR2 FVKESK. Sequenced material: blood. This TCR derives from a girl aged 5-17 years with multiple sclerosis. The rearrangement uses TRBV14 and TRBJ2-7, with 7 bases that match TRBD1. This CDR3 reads CASSRDSRSSYEQYF. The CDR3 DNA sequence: TGTGCCAGCAGCCGGGACAGCCGGAGCTCCTACGAGCAGTACTTC.